The following is a TCR beta chain sequence with its context. Here immunoSEQ multiplex PCR was the method, and the copy in TCRdb shows in-frame clones only, minus some. Among approximately 100,000 clones listed, approximately 96% were seen once. This record belongs to a study of technical replicates of blood from several donors. This CDR3 is 17 amino acids long. Per germline, CDR1 KGHSY and CDR2 FQNENV. Losses at the gene ends were 4 bases for V and 8 bases for J; bases not matched to a gene: 17. This sequence joins TRBV16 and TRBJ1-1, with 9 bases that match TRBD1. The specimen was T cells isolated from PBMCs. This receptor was obtained from a human donor in good health. CDR3 DNA: TGTGCCAGCAGCCCACCCGGGACAGGGACGGGACTTGTAGAAGCTTTCTTT. This codes for CASSPPGTGTGLVEAFF. The whole variable domain, filled in from reference TRBV16 and TRBJ1-1, reads GEEVAQTPKHLVRGEGQKAKLYCAPIKGHSYVFWYQQVLKNEFKFLISFQNENVFDETGMPKERFSAKCLPNSPCSLEIQATKLEDSAVYFCASSPPGTGTGLVEAFFGQGTRLTVV.